The next 29 T cell receptor beta chains were all read from a single sample in a study of shared clonotypes between healthy human individuals. Produced via immunoSEQ multiplex PCR; TCRdb's table is partial and in-frame only. The sample has about 1.5 million clones; nearly 99% are singletons. Sequencing used naive CD4+ T cells sorted from blood. The subset was: CD45RA+ positively selected. The receptors were gathered from a man younger than 40 in good health.

Here the CDR3 reads CASSPQGASGNTIYF. As DNA, the CDR3 is TGTGCCAGCAGCCCACAGGGCGCCTCTGGAAACACCATATATTTT. The chain is built from TRBV7-9 and TRBJ1-3, with a weak D call TRBD1 (6 bases). Germline values: CDR1 SEHNR, CDR2 FQNEAQ (reference sequence). Deletions cut 5 bases from V and 0 bases from J, with 11 bases between. CDR3 size: 15 residues.

Only one count was recorded for this clone. The chain carries TRBV28 and TRBJ2-7; D not resolved. From germline, CDR1 is MDHEN and CDR2 SYDVKM. This CDR3 comprises 13 residues. Trimming took 6 bases from V and 3 from J, leaving 12 bases between them. DNA for the CDR3: TGTGCCAGCAGCCGTGTGGGCAACTACGAGCAGTACTTC. Its protein is CASSRVGNYEQYF.

V gene TRBV19 combines with J gene TRBJ2-7; TRBD2 is a possible D gene (5 bases). Germline CDR1 reads LNHDA; CDR2 reads SQIVND (reference sequence). This CDR3 region has 13 residues. V lost 4 bases and J lost 5, with 12 bases in between. DNA for the CDR3: TGTGCCAGTAGTACCCACCGGCGGGACGAGCAGTACTTC. This codes for CASSTHRRDEQYF.

The DNA of the CDR3 is TGTGCCAGTACTCGGGGCATCGGTAACTATGGCTACACCTTC. Its translation is CASTRGIGNYGYTF. This chain connects TRBV19 to TRBJ1-2; D might be TRBD1 (5 bases). This CDR3 comprises 14 residues. Trimming removed 7 bases at V and 1 base at J, with 13 bases between. Germline V lookup: CDR1 LNHDA, CDR2 SQIVND (reference sequence). The variable domain in full, with the rest retrieved from reference TRBV19 and TRBJ1-2, is DGGITQSPKYLFRKEGQNVTLSCEQNLNHDAMYWYRQDPGQGLRLIYYSQIVNDFQKGDIAEGYSVSREKKESFPLTVTSAQKNPTAFYLCASTRGIGNYGYTFGSGTRLTVV.

Concerning this clone: The sample carries other DNA sequences with the same CDR3. The chain links TRBV7-2 to TRBJ2-7; D possibly corresponds to TRBD2 (6 bases). Trimming took off 3 bases at V and 0 bases at J, with 9 bases between the two ends. The germline V gene encodes CDR1 SGHTA and CDR2 FQGNSA. The CDR3 spans 14 residues. The CDR3 loop is CASSLGGTSYEQYF. DNA for the CDR3: TGTGCCAGCAGCTTGGGGGGAACCTCCTACGAGCAGTACTTC.

This chain links TRBV4-3 with TRBJ1-4; 7 bases align to TRBD1. The germline V gene has CDR1 LGHNA and CDR2 YSLEER. This CDR3 is built from 14 residues. J was trimmed by 6 bases and V by 5 bases; bases with no gene match: 6. The CDR3, as DNA: TGCGCCAGCAGCTACCGGGACAGAGATGAAAAACTGTTTTTT. Translating gives CASSYRDRDEKLFF.

V gene TRBV5-1 combines with J gene TRBJ2-1; possible D gene TRBD2, 5 bases. Germline values: CDR1 SGHRS, CDR2 YFSETQ. The CDR3 has 16 residues. Trimming shortened V by 1 base and J by 7 bases, and 18 bases separated the two germline ends. CDR3 DNA: TGCGCCAGCAGCTTGCCCAGCGGAGTTGCCCTAAATGAGCAGTTCTTC. As protein: CASSLPSGVALNEQFF. The whole variable domain, remainder taken from reference TRBV5-1 and TRBJ2-1, is KAGVTQTPRYLIKTRGQQVTLSCSPISGHRSVSWYQQTPGQGLQFLFEYFSETQRNKGNFPGRFSGRQFSNSRSEMNVSTLELGDSALYLCASSLPSGVALNEQFFGPGTRLTVL.

The chain employs TRBV9 and TRBJ2-7; 9 bases are a match to TRBD1. The CDR3 is 17 amino acids. After removal of 2 bases from V and 7 bases from J, the junction contained 16 bases not matched to a gene. The germline gives CDR1 SGDLS, CDR2 YYNGEE. The CDR3 loop reads CASSVDSNRGLLFEQYF. The CDR3 bases are TGTGCCAGCAGCGTGGATTCCAACAGGGGGCTTCTTTTTGAGCAGTACTTC.

The chain uses TRBV7-2 and TRBJ2-5, with a possible D match to TRBD1 (6 bases). Trimming left V 5 bases short and J 3 bases short, with 10 bases between. Germline V gene data show CDR1 as SGHTA and CDR2 as FQGNSA. There are 13 residues in the CDR3. The CDR3 here is CASSDRLKETQYF. In nucleotides, the CDR3 is TGTGCCAGCAGCGACAGGTTAAAAGAGACCCAGTACTTC.

This chain joins TRBV18 and TRBJ2-5; 9 positions match TRBD2. CDR3 length: 16 amino acids. Trimming removed 1 base from V and 1 base from J; junction bases left unmatched: 4. CDR1 KGHSH and CDR2 LQKENI come from the germline V gene. CDR3: CASSPLAGAAQETQYF. The CDR3 bases are TGTGCCAGCTCACCACTAGCGGGAGCCGCCCAAGAGACCCAGTACTTC.

V usage is TRBV9 and J usage is TRBJ2-3, with D tentatively TRBD2 (6 bases). V shed 4 bases and J shed 4 bases, with 13 bases lying between them. Per the germline V gene, CDR1 is SGDLS and CDR2 is YYNGEE. The CDR3 totals 14 residues. CDR3 nucleotides: TGTGCCAGCAGCATGACTAGTTTCCCAGATACGCAGTATTTT. Residues: CASSMTSFPDTQYF.

The chain joins TRBV6-5 to TRBJ1-3; TRBD1 might be the D (5 bases). Germline values: CDR1 MNHEY, CDR2 SVGAGI. The CDR3 extends over 13 amino acids. Trimming took 5 bases from V and 3 from J, leaving 8 bases between them. CDR3 in amino acids: CASSETVGNTIYF. The CDR3 DNA follows: TGTGCCAGCAGTGAGACAGTTGGAAACACCATATATTTT.

V gene TRBV12-5 combines with J gene TRBJ2-7; D not resolved. Germline CDR1 reads LGHNT; CDR2 reads FRNRAP. This CDR3 is 11 amino acids long. V was trimmed by 7 bases and J by 3 bases, leaving 7 bases between them. CDR3 sequence (DNA): TGTGCTAGTGCCTCGGGCTACGAGCAGTACTTC. The encoded protein is CASASGYEQYF.

Remarks on this clone: This sample includes further DNA sequences coding for the same CDR3. V and J are TRBV30 and TRBJ1-5; D remains ambiguous. Germline V gene sequence: CDR1 GTSNPN, CDR2 SVGIG (reference sequence). The CDR3 totals 13 residues. V gave up 2 bases and J gave up 4 bases, with 9 bases separating them. Here the CDR3 reads CAWSSRGNQPQHF. DNA of the CDR3: TGTGCCTGGAGTTCGCGGGGAAATCAGCCCCAGCATTTT.

The chain is built from TRBV28 and TRBJ2-5; D gene uncertain. CDR3 length: 15 amino acids. V dropped 6 bases and J dropped 0 bases, with 14 bases sitting between them. Germline CDR1 MDHEN, CDR2 SYDVKM. The CDR3 here is CASSPGPGYQETQYF. DNA of the CDR3: TGTGCCAGCAGCCCCGGTCCCGGGTACCAAGAGACCCAGTACTTC.

The CDR3 nucleotides are TGCGCCAGCAGCTTGGGGGAACTAGCGGGATCCACAGATACGCAGTATTTT. Translating gives CASSLGELAGSTDTQYF. The chain has TRBV5-1 and TRBJ2-3, with 10 bases aligning to TRBD2. This CDR3 has 17 residues. J was trimmed by 2 bases and V by 0 bases; bases with no gene match: 6. The germline CDR1 and CDR2 sequences are SGHRS and YFSETQ.

This chain uses TRBV6-1 with TRBJ2-2; the D gene could be TRBD1 or TRBD2 (5 bases each). With 2 bases removed from V and 6 bases from J, the gap between germline ends came to 10 bases. Germline V CDR1 and CDR2: MNHNS, SASEGT. The CDR3 covers 14 residues. CDR3 amino acids: CASSEYGGPGELFF. The CDR3, as DNA: TGTGCCAGCAGTGAATATGGGGGACCCGGGGAGCTGTTTTTT.

A note on this clone: Other nucleotide sequences from this sample produce the same CDR3. The gene calls are TRBV18 and TRBJ1-5, with D possibly matching TRBD1 (6 bases). This CDR3 spans 14 amino acids. The ends were cut back, 3 bases at V and 4 bases at J, with 10 bases in the middle. CDR1 and CDR2 (germline): KGHSH, LQKENI. The DNA of the CDR3 is TGTGCCAGCTCACCGCTACAGGGAAATCAGCCCCAGCATTTT. It encodes CASSPLQGNQPQHF. The full variable domain, in which reference TRBV18 and TRBJ1-5 provide the parts outside the CDR3, is NAGVMQNPRHLVRRRGQEARLRCSPMKGHSHVYWYRQLPEEGLKFMVYLQKENIIDESGMPKERFSAEFPKEGPSILRIQQVVRGDSAAYFCASSPLQGNQPQHFGDGTRLSIL.

The rearrangement links TRBV7-6 to TRBJ1-5; D is possibly TRBD1 (5 bases). With 4 bases removed from V and 2 bases from J, the gap between germline ends came to 9 bases. Germline loops: CDR1 SGHVS, CDR2 FNYEAQ. The CDR3 has 14 residues. Written as DNA, the CDR3 is TGTGCCAGCAGCTACCCGGGACGCAATCAGCCCCAGCATTTT. Translated, it gives CASSYPGRNQPQHF.

This clone appeared once. The chain employs TRBV7-3 and TRBJ2-4; D uncertain. The V and J ends lost 8 bases and 2 bases respectively, with 22 bases between them. The CDR3 spans 17 residues. The germline V gene has CDR1 SGHTA and CDR2 FQGTGA. The chain's CDR3 is CASQRKVPSRTKNIQYF. In DNA form, the CDR3 reads TGTGCCAGCCAAAGGAAGGTGCCCTCCCGAACCAAAAACATTCAGTACTTC. Supplemented by reference TRBV7-3 and TRBJ2-4, the full variable domain reads GAGVSQTPSNKVTEKGKYVELRCDPISGHTALYWYRQSLGQGPEFLIYFQGTGAADDSGLPNDRFFAVRPEGSVSTLKIQRTERGDSAVYLCASQRKVPSRTKNIQYFGAGTRLSVL.

This chain connects TRBV27 to TRBJ1-1; D call uncertain. Per the germline V gene, CDR1 is MNHEY and CDR2 is SMNVEV (reference sequence). The CDR3 contains 15 residues. V gave up 1 base and J gave up 0 bases, with 9 bases separating them. The CDR3 spells CASSLFPGMNTEAFF. The DNA for the CDR3 is TGTGCCAGCAGTTTATTCCCGGGAATGAACACTGAAGCTTTCTTT.

This chain links TRBV4-3 with TRBJ2-2; D not certain. Trimming pared 2 bases from V and 0 bases from J, leaving 4 bases between. Germline V gene lookup returns CDR1 LGHNA and CDR2 YSLEER. The CDR3 is 14 amino acids. The CDR3 coding sequence is TGCGCCAGCAGCCAACTATCGAACACCGGGGAGCTGTTTTTT. Amino acids: CASSQLSNTGELFF.

Regarding this clone: Additional DNA sequences in this sample encode the identical CDR3. The J gene is TRBJ2-2, the V gene TRBV9; either TRBD1 or TRBD2 may fit D (5 bases each). This CDR3 has 14 amino acids. The V and J ends lost 2 bases and 2 bases respectively, with 7 bases between them. The germline CDR1 and CDR2 sequences are SGDLS and YYNGEE. The CDR3 sequence: CASSVGTNTGELFF. CDR3 in DNA: TGTGCCAGCAGCGTTGGGACCAACACCGGGGAGCTGTTTTTT.

V is TRBV10-1 and J is TRBJ2-3; 13 nucleotides match TRBD2. Germline V lookup: CDR1 WNHNN, CDR2 SYGVQD (reference sequence). With 6 bases clipped from V and 0 bases from J, the junction kept 6 bases outside the gene matches. The CDR3 runs 17 residues. CDR3 in DNA: TGCGCCAGCAGCAGGACTAGCGGGAGTTGGAGCACAGATACGCAGTATTTT. Amino acid sequence: CASSRTSGSWSTDTQYF.

The chain uses TRBV5-3 and TRBJ1-5, with D maybe TRBD1 (5 bases). TRBV5-3 is designated an ORF whose function remains uncertain. Trimming cost V 6 bases and J 0 bases, with 13 bases left between them. CDR3 size: 15 residues. This CDR3 reads CARTRGLNSNQPQHF. In DNA, the CDR3 is TGTGCCAGAACTAGGGGACTTAATAGCAATCAGCCCCAGCATTTT.

The chain recombines TRBV10-2 with TRBJ2-7; 8 bases are a match to TRBD2. CDR3 length: 14 amino acids. Germline V gene sequence: CDR1 WSHSY, CDR2 SAAADI. With 6 bases clipped from V and 5 bases from J, the junction kept 9 bases outside the gene matches. The CDR3 here is CASSNPGLVHEQYF. The CDR3 coding sequence is TGCGCCAGCAGCAACCCGGGACTAGTACACGAGCAGTACTTC.

The chain combines TRBV7-2 with TRBJ2-1; 9 nucleotides agree with TRBD1. The length of the CDR3 is 14 residues. CDR1 and CDR2 from the germline V gene are SGHTA and FQGNSA. Trimming removed 5 bases from V and 8 bases from J; junction bases left unmatched: 7. The CDR3 DNA is TGTGCCAGCAGCGCCCGGGACAGGGAGGATGAGCAGTTCTTC. Protein product: CASSARDREDEQFF.

With respect to this clone: Different DNA sequences within this sample yield the same CDR3. The J gene is TRBJ2-3, the V gene TRBV2; D not certain. Germline lookup yields CDR1 SNHLY and CDR2 FYNNEI. V lost 4 bases to trimming and J lost 3 bases, with 2 bases between them. CDR3 length equals 11 residues. CDR3 nucleotides: TGTGCCAGCAGTGCTACAGATACGCAGTATTTT. It encodes CASSATDTQYF.

CDR3: CASSLFLPRQGLLPSPSYTF. Written as DNA, the CDR3 is TGTGCCAGCAGTTTATTTCTACCCCGACAGGGTTTACTCCCCTCTCCTAGCTACACCTTC. The V and J genes are TRBV27 and TRBJ1-2, with 7 bases matching TRBD1. The V segment lost 1 base and the J segment 9 bases; nucleotides outside the gene matches: 26. Germline V gene data show CDR1 as MNHEY and CDR2 as SMNVEV (reference sequence). The CDR3 contains 20 residues.